The clone carrying this TCR beta chain was found many times. Its antigen is unidentified. The sample comes from a study of early T cells in non-severe SARS-CoV-2 infection. Study at large: From unsorted whole blood, bulk RNA was sequenced, and the chains remained unpaired. Study results and caveats: VDJdb-based matching was biased toward anti-spike CD8 responses and missed private and CD4 specificities.

Individual cDNA molecules each received unique molecular identifiers attached to them. Each CDR3 protein gets one entry after TCRdb re-called the 5' RACE reads with MiXCR. The table includes approximately 32,000 distinct CDR3 sequences, around 4.1% detected once. V was clipped by 3 bases and J by 2 bases; unmatched bases: 7. The V gene's germline CDR1 is SGHVS and CDR2 FNYEAQ. This CDR3 has 15 residues. This TCR was sampled from an adult who was a healthcare worker with PCR-confirmed SARS-CoV-2 infection or an uninfected control (not recorded which). The chain couples TRBV7-6 to TRBJ2-7; 7 nucleotides line up with TRBD2. The source material was whole blood. The CDR3 DNA reads as TGTGCCAGCAGCTTGGAGCGGGGACTGACCTACGAGCAGTACTTC. As protein: CASSLERGLTYEQYF. Full variable domain (rest looked up from reference TRBV7-6 and TRBJ2-7): GAGVSQSPRYKVTKRGQDVALRCDPISGHVSLYWYRQALGQGPEFLTYFNYEAQQDKSGLPNDRFSAERPEGSISTLTIQRTEQRDSAMYRCASSLERGLTYEQYFGPGTRLTVT.